The clone carrying this T cell receptor beta chain has a count of ten or more. What it binds is not known. The data are from a study of T-cell reconstitution after alpha-beta-depleted transplantation in children. Study-wide results and limits: Alpha-beta T cells present about two months after transplant were reported to originate from several hundred expanded graft clones.

The library targeted TCRbeta and was prepared with unique molecular identifiers. TCRdb re-called the PCR reads through MiXCR, storing one row per CDR3 protein. The sample has about 340,000 distinct CDR3 sequences; about 17% are singletons. Per germline, CDR1 SQVTM and CDR2 ANQGSEA. Trimming at V came to 1 base and at J to 8 bases, leaving 2 bases not matched to a gene. This CDR3 spans 12 amino acids. V is TRBV29-1 and J is TRBJ2-1; 7 nucleotides align to TRBD2. The receptor comes from a male patient aged 2 to 10 who had a stem cell transplant for acute lymphoblastic leukemia, so the T cells may come from the graft donor. The starting material was PBMCs, mostly from graft donor cells, obtained 360 days after TCRalphabeta/CD19-depleted stem cell transplant. The CDR3 DNA is TGCAGCGTTGAAGGACTAGCCGATGAGCAGTTCTTC. Encoded protein: CSVEGLADEQFF.